The rows below give T cell receptor beta chains drawn from one sample of a study of Tregs in tolerant kidney transplant recipients. Produced via immunoSEQ multiplex PCR; TCRdb's table is partial and in-frame only. The sample records tens of thousands of clones, about 89% being singletons. Sample: CD4+ T cells from blood, taken before the transplant. These receptors were taken from a human donor who received a combined kidney and bone marrow transplant. Each CDR3 is given with its conserved first and last residue. A D gene is named only where the DNA matches it firmly.

TRBV5-4,TRBD2,CASSLTGTRGHEQFF
TRBV6-5,TRBD1,CASSRGKLQGDEQYF
TRBV5-1,-,CASTGTAGGHEQYF
TRBV18,TRBD1,CASSTGTGLLQPQHF
TRBV12-5,TRBD1,CASATGTGSYEQYF
TRBV11-2,-,CASTPRGFGKNIQYF
TRBV5-1,TRBD1,CASSLGVPGQANKETQYF
TRBV5-1,TRBD1,CASSLSQGASLSYNEQFF
TRBV5-6,-,CASSLGHNTEAFF
TRBV6-4,TRBD1,CASPRGLAGSYEQYF
TRBV19,TRBD2,CASLISTSGTYTQYF
TRBV4-1,TRBD2,CASSQVALSAGTSGRPEQYF
TRBV28,TRBD1,CASSLPPGQFMDEQFF
TRBV10-3,TRBD2,CAIKEREVSGTQYF
TRBV28,TRBD1,CASSSGQAPNEKLFF
TRBV19,TRBD1,CASSGPGQGGSNQPQHF
TRBV29-1,-,CSVERSSHTDTQYF
TRBV7-9,TRBD2,CASSLTTSVDEQFF
TRBV10-1,TRBD2,CASSNEAGEGYNEQFF
TRBV6-1,TRBD1,CASSEGLTGSWETQYF
TRBV30,-,CAWSVRIEKLFF
TRBV28,TRBD1,CASSRQGAETQYF
TRBV7-6,-,CASSLGTAVTGLYEQYF
TRBV7-2,TRBD2,CASSFQLAETGELFF
TRBV15,-,CATSRVKVGGDNEQFF
TRBV7-2,TRBD2,CASSLLAGTEQFF
TRBV29-1,-,CSVELTGSQETQYF
TRBV6-5,TRBD1,CASSYSRGQGEKLFF
TRBV15,TRBD2,CATSRGASGSRLETQYF
TRBV5-6,TRBD2,CASTREPYPVTQYF
TRBV28,-,CASSSTLADSYEQYF